This T cell receptor beta chain was identified during a study of blood T cell repertoires in COVID-19 (dated by TCRdb to the early 2020s). About the full investigation: Collaborator samples came from the United States, Italy and Spain and covered acute and convalescent phases of COVID-19. Samples came from the ongoing ImmuneRACE study (first 160 participants) plus 1,254 subjects from 6 global collaborators. The material from the prospective study consisted of cDNA or gDNA derived from T cells, B-cell-depleted T cells, or PBMCs. HLA class I and class II types, where available, came from metadata supplied by the sample provider rather than from assay-based typing. The dataset comprised deeply sampled blood TCRbeta repertoires from subjects exposed to, actively infected with, or recovered from COVID-19. Sample metadata almost always included a de-identified subject ID, COVID-19 status, age in years and sex. The repertoires were made available in a free public database intended to serve as a resource for research on the immune response to SARS-CoV-2.

What the work shows at the level of the full study, not this receptor alone: The quantity of clinical and demographic metadata differed by source and by participant and was supplied without curation.

The cysteine opens and the phenylalanine closes a CDR3 of 18 amino acids. The DNA shown is the 54-base CDR3, in frame from base 1. V and J are trimmed by 6 bases and 3 bases, and the gene matches miss 19 bases of the junction. From the germline V gene (reference sequence), CDR1 is LNHDA and CDR2 is SQIVND. Regarding this clone: Its target antigen remains unknown. Qualities for individual bases were not recorded, and no much larger clone is one base off.

The immunoSEQ Assay, a bias-controlled multiplex PCR, was used to amplify TCRbeta CDR3 regions from genomic DNA. The published analysis was carried out like this. The number of nucleated cells in each sample was estimated by amplification of reference gene primers within the assay. To quantify the absolute abundance of each unique TCRbeta CDR3 rearrangement, sequence reads were collapsed and filtered. For each sample, productive Simpson clonality was calculated as the square root of Simpson's diversity index across productive rearrangements. Held by TCRdb, this immuneACCESS table contains in-frame sequences only and omits some clones. Under half of the omission traces to an unresolved V gene where checked; the cause of the rest is unknown. Clonal size and the V and J genes are those of that table, whereas D and trimming came from the DNA. Here the sample has some 170,000 clones; roughly 87% occur a single time. The ten largest make up roughly 9% of the sample.

The collaborating institutions used their own protocols to collect whole blood in K2EDTA tubes. For TCRbeta analysis, collaborators shipped samples as frozen whole blood, isolated PBMCs, or DNA extracted from either of those sample types. The TCR comes from a woman in her 70s with acute or convalescent COVID-19. Material: peripheral blood. The chain joins TRBV19 to TRBJ2-7, and 8 junction bases match TRBD2. The DNA reads TGTGCCAGTAGCCCCTATTCGGGGGGGGGTGTGTATAACTACGAGCAGTACTTC. This sequence encodes CASSPYSGGGVYNYEQYF.